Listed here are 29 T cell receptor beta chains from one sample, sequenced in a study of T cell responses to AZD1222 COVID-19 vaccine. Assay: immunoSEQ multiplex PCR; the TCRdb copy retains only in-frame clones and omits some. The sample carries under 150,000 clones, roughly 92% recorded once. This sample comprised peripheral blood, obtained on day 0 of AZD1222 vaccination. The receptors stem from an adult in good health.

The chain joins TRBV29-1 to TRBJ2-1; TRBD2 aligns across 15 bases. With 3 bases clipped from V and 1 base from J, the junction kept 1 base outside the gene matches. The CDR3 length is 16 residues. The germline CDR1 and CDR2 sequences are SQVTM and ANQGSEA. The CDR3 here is CSVEGLAGGSYNEQFF. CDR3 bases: TGCAGCGTTGAGGGACTAGCGGGGGGTTCCTACAATGAGCAGTTCTTC.

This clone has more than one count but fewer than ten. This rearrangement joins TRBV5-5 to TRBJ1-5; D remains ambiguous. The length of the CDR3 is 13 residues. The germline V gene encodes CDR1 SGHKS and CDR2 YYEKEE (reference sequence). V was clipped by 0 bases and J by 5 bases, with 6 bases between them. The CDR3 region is CASSLARDQPQHF. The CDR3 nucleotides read TGTGCCAGCAGCTTGGCCAGAGATCAGCCCCAGCATTTT.

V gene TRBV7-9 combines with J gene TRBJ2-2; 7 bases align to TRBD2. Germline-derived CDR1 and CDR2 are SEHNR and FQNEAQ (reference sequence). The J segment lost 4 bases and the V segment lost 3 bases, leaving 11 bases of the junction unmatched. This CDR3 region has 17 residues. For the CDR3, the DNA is TGTGCCAGCAGCTTCTCGCATGGGACTAAATTCACCGGGGAGCTGTTTTTT. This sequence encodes CASSFSHGTKFTGELFF.

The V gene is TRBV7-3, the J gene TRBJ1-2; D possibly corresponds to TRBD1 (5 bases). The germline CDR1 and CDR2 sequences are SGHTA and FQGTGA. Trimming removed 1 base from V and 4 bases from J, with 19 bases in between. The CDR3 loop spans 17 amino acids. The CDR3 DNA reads TGTGCCAGCAGCTTAATTCGCGAGACGCCGGGGGTCTATGGCTACACCTTC. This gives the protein CASSLIRETPGVYGYTF.

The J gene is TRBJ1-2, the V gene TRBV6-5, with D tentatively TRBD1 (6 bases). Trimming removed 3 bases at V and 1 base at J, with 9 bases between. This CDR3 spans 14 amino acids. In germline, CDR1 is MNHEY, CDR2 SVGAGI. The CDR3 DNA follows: TGTGCCAGCAGTTATCGGGGGCTTAACTATGGCTACACCTTC. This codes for CASSYRGLNYGYTF.

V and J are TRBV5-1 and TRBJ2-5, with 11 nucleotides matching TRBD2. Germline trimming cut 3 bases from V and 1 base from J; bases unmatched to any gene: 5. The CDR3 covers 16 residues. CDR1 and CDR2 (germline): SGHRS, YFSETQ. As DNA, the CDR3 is TGCGCCAGCAGCTGGGGACTAGCGGAAATCCAAGAGACCCAGTACTTC. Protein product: CASSWGLAEIQETQYF.

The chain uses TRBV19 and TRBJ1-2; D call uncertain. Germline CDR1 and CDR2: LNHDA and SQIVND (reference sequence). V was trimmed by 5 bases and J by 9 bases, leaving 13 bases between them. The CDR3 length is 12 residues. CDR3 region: CASSGPMASYTF. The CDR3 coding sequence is TGTGCCAGTAGTGGCCCTATGGCTAGCTACACCTTC. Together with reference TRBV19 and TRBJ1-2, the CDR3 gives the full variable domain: DGGITQSPKYLFRKEGQNVTLSCEQNLNHDAMYWYRQDPGQGLRLIYYSQIVNDFQKGDIAEGYSVSREKKESFPLTVTSAQKNPTAFYLCASSGPMASYTFGSGTRLTVV.

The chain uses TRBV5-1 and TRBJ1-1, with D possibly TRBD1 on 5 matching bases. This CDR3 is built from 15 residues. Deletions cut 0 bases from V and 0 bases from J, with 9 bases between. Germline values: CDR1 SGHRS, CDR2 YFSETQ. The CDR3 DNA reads TGCGCCAGCAGCTTGGGGGACCTCGTGAACACTGAAGCTTTCTTT. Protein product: CASSLGDLVNTEAFF.

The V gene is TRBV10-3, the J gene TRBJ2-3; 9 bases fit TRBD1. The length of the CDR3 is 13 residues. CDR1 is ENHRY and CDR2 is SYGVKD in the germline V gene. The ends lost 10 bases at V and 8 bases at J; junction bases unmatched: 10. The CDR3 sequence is CATGGQGTGTQYF. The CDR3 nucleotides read TGTGCCACAGGGGGACAGGGCACCGGTACGCAGTATTTT.

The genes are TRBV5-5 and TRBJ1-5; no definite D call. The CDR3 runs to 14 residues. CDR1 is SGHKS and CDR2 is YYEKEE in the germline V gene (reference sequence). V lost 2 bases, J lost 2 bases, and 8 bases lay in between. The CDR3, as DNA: TGTGCCAGCAGCTTATTAGGTCGCAATCAGCCCCAGCATTTT. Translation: CASSLLGRNQPQHF. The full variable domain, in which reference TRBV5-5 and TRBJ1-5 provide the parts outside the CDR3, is DAGVTQSPTHLIKTRGQQVTLRCSPISGHKSVSWYQQVLGQGPQFIFQYYEKEERGRGNFPDRFSARQFPNYSSELNVNALLLGDSALYLCASSLLGRNQPQHFGDGTRLSIL.

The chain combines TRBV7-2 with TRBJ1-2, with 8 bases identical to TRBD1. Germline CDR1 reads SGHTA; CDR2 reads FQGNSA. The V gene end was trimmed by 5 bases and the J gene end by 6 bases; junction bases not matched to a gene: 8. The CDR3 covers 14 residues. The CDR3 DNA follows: TGTGCCAGCAGCCCGACGGGACAGGCCCATGGCTACACCTTC. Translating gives CASSPTGQAHGYTF.

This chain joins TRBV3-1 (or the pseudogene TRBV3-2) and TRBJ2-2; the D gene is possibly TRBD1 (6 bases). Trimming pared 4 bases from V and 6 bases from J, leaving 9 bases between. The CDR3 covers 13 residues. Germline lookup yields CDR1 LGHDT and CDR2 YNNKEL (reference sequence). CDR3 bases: TGTGCCAGCAGCCTACAGGGCCCCGGGGAGCTGTTTTTT. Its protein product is CASSLQGPGELFF.

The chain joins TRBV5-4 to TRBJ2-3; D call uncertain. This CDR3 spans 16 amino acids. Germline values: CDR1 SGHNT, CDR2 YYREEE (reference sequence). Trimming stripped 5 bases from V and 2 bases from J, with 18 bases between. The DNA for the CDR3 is TGTGCCAGCAGAACTGGACCCTCCACCCCCACAGATACGCAGTATTTT. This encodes CASRTGPSTPTDTQYF. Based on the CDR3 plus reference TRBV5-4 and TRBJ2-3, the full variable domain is ETGVTQSPTHLIKTRGQQVTLRCSSQSGHNTVSWYQQALGQGPQFIFQYYREEENGRGNFPPRFSGLQFPNYSSELNVNALELDDSALYLCASRTGPSTPTDTQYFGPGTRLTVL.

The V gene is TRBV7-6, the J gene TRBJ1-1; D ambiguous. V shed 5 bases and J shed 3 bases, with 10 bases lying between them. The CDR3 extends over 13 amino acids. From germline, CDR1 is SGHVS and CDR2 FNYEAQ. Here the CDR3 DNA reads TGTGCCAGCAGCCCGAGAGCCGACACTGAAGCTTTCTTT. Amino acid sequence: CASSPRADTEAFF. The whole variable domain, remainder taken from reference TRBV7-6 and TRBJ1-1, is GAGVSQSPRYKVTKRGQDVALRCDPISGHVSLYWYRQALGQGPEFLTYFNYEAQQDKSGLPNDRFSAERPEGSISTLTIQRTEQRDSAMYRCASSPRADTEAFFGQGTRLTVV.

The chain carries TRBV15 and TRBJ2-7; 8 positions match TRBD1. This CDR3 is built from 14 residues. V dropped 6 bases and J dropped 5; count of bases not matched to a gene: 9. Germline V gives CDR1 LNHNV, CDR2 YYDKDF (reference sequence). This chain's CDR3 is CATSWGTGDDEQYF. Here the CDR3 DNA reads TGTGCCACCAGTTGGGGGACAGGAGACGACGAGCAGTACTTC.

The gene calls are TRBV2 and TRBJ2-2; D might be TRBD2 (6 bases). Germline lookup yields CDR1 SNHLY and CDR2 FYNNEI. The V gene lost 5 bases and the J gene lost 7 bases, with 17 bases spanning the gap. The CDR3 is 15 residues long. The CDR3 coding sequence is TGTGCCAGCAGTTTGGGAGGCCTCTTCGGCGGGGAGCTGTTTTTT. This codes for CASSLGGLFGGELFF.

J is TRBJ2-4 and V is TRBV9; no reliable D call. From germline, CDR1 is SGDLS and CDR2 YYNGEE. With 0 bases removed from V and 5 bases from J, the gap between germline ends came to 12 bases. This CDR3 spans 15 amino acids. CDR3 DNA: TGTGCCAGCAGCGTAGAAGGTAGGAGAGAAAACATTCAGTACTTC. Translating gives CASSVEGRRENIQYF.

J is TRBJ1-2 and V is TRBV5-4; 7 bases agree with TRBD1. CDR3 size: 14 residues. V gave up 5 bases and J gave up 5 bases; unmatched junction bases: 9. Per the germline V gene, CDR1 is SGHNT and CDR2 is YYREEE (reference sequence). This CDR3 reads CASRSTGLSYGYTF. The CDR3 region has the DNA TGTGCCAGCAGATCGACAGGGCTCTCTTATGGCTACACCTTC.

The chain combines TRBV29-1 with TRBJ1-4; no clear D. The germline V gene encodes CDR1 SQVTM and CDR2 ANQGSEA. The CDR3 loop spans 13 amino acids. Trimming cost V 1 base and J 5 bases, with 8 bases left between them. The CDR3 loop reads CSVEGAGNEKLFF. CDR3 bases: TGCAGCGTTGAAGGAGCGGGGAATGAAAAACTGTTTTTT. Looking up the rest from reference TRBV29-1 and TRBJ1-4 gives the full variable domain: SAVISQKPSRDICQRGTSLTIQCQVDSQVTMMFWYRQQPGQSLTLIATANQGSEATYESGFVIDKFPISRPNLTFSTLTVSNMSPEDSSIYLCSVEGAGNEKLFFGSGTQLSVL.

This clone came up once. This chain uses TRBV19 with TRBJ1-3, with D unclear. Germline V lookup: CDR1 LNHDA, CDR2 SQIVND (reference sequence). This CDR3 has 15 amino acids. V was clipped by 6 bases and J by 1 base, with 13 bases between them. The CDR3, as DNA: TGTGCCAGTAGGTCCGAACTGGGGTCTGGAAACACCATATATTTT. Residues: CASRSELGSGNTIYF.

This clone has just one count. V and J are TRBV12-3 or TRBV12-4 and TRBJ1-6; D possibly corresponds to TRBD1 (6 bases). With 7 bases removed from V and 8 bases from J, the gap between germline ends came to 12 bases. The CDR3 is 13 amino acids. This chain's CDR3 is CASMDRKHSPLHF. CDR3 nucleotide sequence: TGTGCCAGCATGGACAGAAAACATTCACCCCTCCACTTT.

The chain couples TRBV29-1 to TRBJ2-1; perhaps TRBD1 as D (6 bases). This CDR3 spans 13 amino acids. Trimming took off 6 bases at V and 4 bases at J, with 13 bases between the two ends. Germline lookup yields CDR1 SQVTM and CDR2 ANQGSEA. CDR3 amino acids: CSVRQGMYNEQFF. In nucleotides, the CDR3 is TGCAGCGTGAGGCAGGGGATGTACAATGAGCAGTTCTTC.

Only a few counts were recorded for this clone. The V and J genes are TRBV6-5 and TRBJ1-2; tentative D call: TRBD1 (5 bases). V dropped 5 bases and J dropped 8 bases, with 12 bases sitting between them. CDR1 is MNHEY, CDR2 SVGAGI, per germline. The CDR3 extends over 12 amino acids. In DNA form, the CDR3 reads TGTGCCAGCAGTAAACGGGGCAGAGGCTACACCTTC. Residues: CASSKRGRGYTF.

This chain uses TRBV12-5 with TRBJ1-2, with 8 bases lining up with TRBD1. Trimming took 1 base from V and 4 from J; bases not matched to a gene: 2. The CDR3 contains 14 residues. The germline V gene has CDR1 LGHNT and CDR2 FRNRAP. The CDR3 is CASGLGQGSYGYTF. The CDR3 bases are TGTGCTAGTGGTTTGGGACAGGGGAGCTATGGCTACACCTTC.

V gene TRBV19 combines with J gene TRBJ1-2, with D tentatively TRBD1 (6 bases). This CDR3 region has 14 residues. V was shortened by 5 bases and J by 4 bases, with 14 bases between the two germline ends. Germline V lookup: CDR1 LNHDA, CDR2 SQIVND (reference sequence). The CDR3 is CASSVRGIGYGYTF. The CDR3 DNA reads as TGTGCCAGTAGTGTCAGGGGAATCGGCTATGGCTACACCTTC.

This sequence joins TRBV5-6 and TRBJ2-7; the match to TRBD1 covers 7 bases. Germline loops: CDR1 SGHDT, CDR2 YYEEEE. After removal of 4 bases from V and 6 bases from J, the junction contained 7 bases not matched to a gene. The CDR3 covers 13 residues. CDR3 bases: TGTGCCAGCAGCCCTTGGACAGGTCTCGAGCAGTACTTC. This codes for CASSPWTGLEQYF. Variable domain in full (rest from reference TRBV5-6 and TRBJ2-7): DAGVTQSPTHLIKTRGQQVTLRCSPKSGHDTVSWYQQALGQGPQFIFQYYEEEERQRGNFPDRFSGHQFPNYSSELNVNALLLGDSALYLCASSPWTGLEQYFGPGTRLTVT.

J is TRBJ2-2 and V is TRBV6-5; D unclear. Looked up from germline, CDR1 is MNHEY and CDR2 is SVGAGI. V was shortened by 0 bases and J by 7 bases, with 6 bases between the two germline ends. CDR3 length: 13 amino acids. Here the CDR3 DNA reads TGTGCCAGCAGTTACTCTCAGTACGGGGAGCTGTTTTTT. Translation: CASSYSQYGELFF.

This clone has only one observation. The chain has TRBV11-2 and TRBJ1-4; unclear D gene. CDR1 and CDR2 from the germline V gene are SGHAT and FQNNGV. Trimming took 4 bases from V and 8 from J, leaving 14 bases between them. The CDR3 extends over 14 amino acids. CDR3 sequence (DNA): TGTGCCAGCAGCTCCTCCGGGAGTAGCGAAAAACTGTTTTTT. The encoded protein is CASSSSGSSEKLFF.

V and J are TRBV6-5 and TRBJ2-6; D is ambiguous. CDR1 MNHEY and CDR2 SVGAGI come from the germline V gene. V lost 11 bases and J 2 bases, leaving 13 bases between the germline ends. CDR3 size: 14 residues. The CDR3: CASVRRTGANVLTF. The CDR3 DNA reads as TGTGCCTCCGTTAGGCGGACTGGGGCCAACGTCCTGACTTTC.